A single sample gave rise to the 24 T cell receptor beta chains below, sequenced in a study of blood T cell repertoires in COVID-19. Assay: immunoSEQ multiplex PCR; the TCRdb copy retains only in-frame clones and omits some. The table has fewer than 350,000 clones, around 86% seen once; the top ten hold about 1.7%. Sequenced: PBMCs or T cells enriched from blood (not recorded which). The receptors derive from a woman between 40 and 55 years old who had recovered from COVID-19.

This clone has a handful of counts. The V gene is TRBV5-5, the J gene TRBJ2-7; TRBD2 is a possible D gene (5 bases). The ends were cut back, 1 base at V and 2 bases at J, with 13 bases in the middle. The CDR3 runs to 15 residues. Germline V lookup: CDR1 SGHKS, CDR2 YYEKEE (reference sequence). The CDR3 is CASSLSEGPTYEQYF. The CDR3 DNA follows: TGTGCCAGCAGCTTGTCTGAGGGCCCAACCTACGAGCAGTACTTC.

The CDR3 spells CASSSGTSSGNTIYF. In DNA, the CDR3 is TGCGCCAGCAGCTCTGGGACATCCTCTGGAAACACCATATATTTT. This sequence joins TRBV5-1 and TRBJ1-3, with D tentatively TRBD1 (6 bases). The length of the CDR3 is 15 residues. Germline assignment: CDR1 SGHRS and CDR2 YFSETQ. The germline V and J ends were trimmed by 3 bases and 0 bases, with 10 bases remaining between them.

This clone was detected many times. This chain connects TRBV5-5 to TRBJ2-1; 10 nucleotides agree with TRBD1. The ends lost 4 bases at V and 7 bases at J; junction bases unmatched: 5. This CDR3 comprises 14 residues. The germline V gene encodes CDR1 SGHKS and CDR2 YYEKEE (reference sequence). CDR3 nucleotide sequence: TGTGCCAGCAGCCCGGGACAGGGGCTAAATGAGCAGTTCTTC. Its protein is CASSPGQGLNEQFF. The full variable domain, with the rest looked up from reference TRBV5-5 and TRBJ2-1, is DAGVTQSPTHLIKTRGQQVTLRCSPISGHKSVSWYQQVLGQGPQFIFQYYEKEERGRGNFPDRFSARQFPNYSSELNVNALLLGDSALYLCASSPGQGLNEQFFGPGTRLTVL.

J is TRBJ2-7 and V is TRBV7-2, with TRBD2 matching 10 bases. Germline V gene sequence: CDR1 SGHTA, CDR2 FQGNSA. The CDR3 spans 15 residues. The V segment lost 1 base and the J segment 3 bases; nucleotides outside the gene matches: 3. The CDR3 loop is CASSLGLAGVYEQYF. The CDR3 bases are TGTGCCAGCAGCTTAGGGCTAGCGGGAGTCTACGAGCAGTACTTC.

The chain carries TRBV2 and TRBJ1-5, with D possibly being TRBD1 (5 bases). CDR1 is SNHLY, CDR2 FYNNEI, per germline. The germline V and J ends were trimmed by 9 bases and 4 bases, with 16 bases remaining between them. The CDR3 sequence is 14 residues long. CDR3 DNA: TGTGCCAGGGGGGGGACGGGGTCTAATCAGCCCCAGCATTTT. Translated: CARGGTGSNQPQHF.

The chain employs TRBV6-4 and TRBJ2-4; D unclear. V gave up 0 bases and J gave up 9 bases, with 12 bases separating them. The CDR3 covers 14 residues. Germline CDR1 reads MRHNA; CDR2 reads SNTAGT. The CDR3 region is CASSDSSVHGIQYF. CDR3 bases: TGTGCCAGCAGTGACTCTTCGGTTCATGGCATTCAGTACTTC.

In DNA, the CDR3 is TGTGCCAGCAGTGTCCTAGCGGGACGGGGGAACACTGAAGCTTTCTTT. It specifies CASSVLAGRGNTEAFF. J is TRBJ1-1 and V is TRBV2; D may be TRBD1 (5 bases). The V end was cut by 4 bases, the J end by 1 base, with 16 bases between. CDR3 size: 16 residues. Germline loops: CDR1 SNHLY, CDR2 FYNNEI.

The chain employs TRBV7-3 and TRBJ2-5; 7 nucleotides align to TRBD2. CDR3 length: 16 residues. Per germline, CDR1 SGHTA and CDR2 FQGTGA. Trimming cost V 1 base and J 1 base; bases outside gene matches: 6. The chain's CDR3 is CASSLSPSGPQETQYF. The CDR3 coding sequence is TGTGCCAGCAGCTTAAGTCCTAGCGGACCCCAAGAGACCCAGTACTTC.

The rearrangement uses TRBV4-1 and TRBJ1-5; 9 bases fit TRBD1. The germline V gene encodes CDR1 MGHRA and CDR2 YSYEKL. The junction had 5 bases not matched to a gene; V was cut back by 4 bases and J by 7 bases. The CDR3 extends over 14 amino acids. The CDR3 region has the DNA TGCGCCAGCAGCCCCACAGGGGGCGACCAGCCCCAGCATTTT. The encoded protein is CASSPTGGDQPQHF.

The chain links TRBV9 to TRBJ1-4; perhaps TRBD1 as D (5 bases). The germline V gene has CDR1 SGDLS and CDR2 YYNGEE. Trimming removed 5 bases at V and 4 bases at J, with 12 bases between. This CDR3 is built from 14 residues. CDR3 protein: CASSRDRGNEKLFF. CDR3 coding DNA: TGTGCCAGCAGTCGTGACAGAGGTAATGAAAAACTGTTTTTT.

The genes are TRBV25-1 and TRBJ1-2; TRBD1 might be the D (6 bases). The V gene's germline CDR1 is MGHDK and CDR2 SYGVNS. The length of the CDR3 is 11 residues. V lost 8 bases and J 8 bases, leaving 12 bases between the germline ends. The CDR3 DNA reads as TGTGCCAGCCACCTAAGGGGGGGCTACACCTTC. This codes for CASHLRGGYTF.

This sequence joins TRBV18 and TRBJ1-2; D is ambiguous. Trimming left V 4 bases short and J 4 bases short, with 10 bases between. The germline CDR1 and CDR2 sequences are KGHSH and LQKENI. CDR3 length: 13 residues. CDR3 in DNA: TGTGCCAGCTCACAGGCCGGACTCTATGGCTACACCTTC. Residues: CASSQAGLYGYTF.

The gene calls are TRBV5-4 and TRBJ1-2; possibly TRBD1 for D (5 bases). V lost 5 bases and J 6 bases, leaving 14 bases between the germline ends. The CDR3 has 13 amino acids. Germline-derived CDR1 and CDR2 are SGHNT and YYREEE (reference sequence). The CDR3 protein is CASSNTGANGYTF. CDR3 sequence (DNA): TGTGCCAGCAGTAACACTGGGGCTAATGGCTACACCTTC.

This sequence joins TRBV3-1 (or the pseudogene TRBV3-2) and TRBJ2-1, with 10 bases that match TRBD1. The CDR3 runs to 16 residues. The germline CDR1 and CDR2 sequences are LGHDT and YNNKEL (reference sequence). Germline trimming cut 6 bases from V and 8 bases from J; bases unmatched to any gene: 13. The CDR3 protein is CASRATRDRGRDEQFF. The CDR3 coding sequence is TGTGCCAGCAGGGCCACCCGGGACAGGGGAAGGGATGAGCAGTTCTTC.

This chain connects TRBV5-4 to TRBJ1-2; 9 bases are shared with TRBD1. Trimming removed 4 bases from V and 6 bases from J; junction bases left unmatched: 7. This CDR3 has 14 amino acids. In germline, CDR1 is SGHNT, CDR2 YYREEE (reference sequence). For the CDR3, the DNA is TGTGCCAGCAGCCCGACAGGGGGGGAGGATGGCTACACCTTC. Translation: CASSPTGGEDGYTF.

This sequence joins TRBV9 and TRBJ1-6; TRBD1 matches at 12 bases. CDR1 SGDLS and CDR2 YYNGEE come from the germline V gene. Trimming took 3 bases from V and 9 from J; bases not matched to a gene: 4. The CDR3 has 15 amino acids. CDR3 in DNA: TGTGCCAGCAGCGCGGGACAGGGGGCCAGTTCACCCCTCCACTTT. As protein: CASSAGQGASSPLHF.

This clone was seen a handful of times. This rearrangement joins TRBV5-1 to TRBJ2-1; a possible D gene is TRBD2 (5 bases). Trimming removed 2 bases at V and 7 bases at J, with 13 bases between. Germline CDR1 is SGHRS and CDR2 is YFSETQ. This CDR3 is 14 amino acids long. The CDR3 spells CASSFTGGGNEQFF. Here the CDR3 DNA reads TGCGCCAGCAGCTTCACGGGCGGAGGTAATGAGCAGTTCTTC.

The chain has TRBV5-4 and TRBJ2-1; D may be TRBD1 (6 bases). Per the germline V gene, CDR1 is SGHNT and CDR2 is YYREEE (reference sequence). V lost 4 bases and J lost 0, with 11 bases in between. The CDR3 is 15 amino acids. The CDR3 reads CASSRTASSYNEQFF. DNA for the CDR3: TGTGCCAGCAGCCGGACAGCTAGCTCCTACAATGAGCAGTTCTTC.

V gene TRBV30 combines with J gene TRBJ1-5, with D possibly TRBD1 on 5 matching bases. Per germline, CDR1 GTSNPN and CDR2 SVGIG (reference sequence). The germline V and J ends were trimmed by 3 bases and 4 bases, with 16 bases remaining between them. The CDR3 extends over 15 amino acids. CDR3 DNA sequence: TGTGCCTGGAGGACCGGCGACAAGGGGAATCAGCCCCAGCATTTT. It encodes CAWRTGDKGNQPQHF.

CDR3 sequence: CSVYKFPGTEAFF. The CDR3 DNA reads as TGCAGCGTCTACAAGTTTCCAGGGACTGAAGCTTTCTTT. The chain is built from TRBV29-1 and TRBJ1-1; maybe TRBD1 (5 bases). CDR1 is SQVTM and CDR2 is ANQGSEA in the germline V gene. The V gene lost 6 bases and the J gene lost 5 bases, with 16 bases spanning the gap. CDR3 length: 13 amino acids.

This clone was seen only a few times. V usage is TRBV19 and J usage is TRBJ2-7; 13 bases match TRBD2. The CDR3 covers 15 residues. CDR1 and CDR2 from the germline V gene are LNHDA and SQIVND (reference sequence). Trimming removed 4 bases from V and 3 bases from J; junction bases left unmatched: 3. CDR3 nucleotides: TGTGCCAGTAGTAGAGGGACTAGCGGGAACTACGAGCAGTACTTC. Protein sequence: CASSRGTSGNYEQYF.

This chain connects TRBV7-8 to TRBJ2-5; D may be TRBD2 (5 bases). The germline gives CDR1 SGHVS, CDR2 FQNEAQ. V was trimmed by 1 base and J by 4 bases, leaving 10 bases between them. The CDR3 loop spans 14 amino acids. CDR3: CASSLGRGGETQYF. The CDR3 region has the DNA TGTGCCAGCAGCTTAGGTCGGGGTGGAGAGACCCAGTACTTC.

CDR3 sequence reads: CASSVRAGDADTQYF. CDR3 in DNA: TGTGCCAGTAGTGTGAGAGCGGGAGATGCAGATACGCAGTATTTT. The chain uses TRBV19 and TRBJ2-3; 8 nucleotides line up with TRBD2. CDR1 and CDR2 (germline): LNHDA, SQIVND (reference sequence). After removal of 5 bases from V and 4 bases from J, the junction contained 8 bases not matched to a gene. The CDR3 covers 15 residues.

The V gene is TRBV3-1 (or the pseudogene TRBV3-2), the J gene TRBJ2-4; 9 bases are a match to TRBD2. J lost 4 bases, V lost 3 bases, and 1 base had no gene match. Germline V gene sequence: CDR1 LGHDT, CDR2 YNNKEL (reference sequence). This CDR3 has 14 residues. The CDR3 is CASSQGLAKNIQYF. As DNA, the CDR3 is TGTGCCAGCAGCCAGGGACTAGCAAAAAACATTCAGTACTTC.